This T cell receptor (beta chain) was recorded in a study of shared clonotypes between healthy human individuals. Findings of the study overall: Limited genetic and exposure-history diversity came from having few donors.

V lost 10 bases and J 6 bases, leaving 11 bases between the germline ends. Germline V lookup: CDR1 MDHEN, CDR2 SYDVKM. The CDR3 sequence is 11 residues long. For sorted subsets, 200 ng DNA per replicate equaled 30,000 or so T cell genomes. Generated by immunoSEQ multiplex PCR, the TCRdb table keeps only in-frame clones and is missing some. This sample has millions of clones, with 90% to 95% found just once. Concerning this clone: The antigen is not known.

CD4+ cells were split into CD45RA+ naive and CD45RA-negative memory subsets. The sequence derives from a man younger than 35 in good health. Some clones in this sample may be carry-over from other donors' samples. The chain uses TRBV28 and TRBJ2-3; no definite D call. Sequenced material: naive CD4+ T cells from PBMCs. Subset reported: CD45RA+ positively selected. The CDR3 sequence is CATHYRDTQYF. The CDR3, as DNA: TGTGCCACCCATTATCGGGATACGCAGTATTTT.